The TCR beta chain under discussion was sequenced for a study of cytomegalovirus exposure and HLA in healthy donors. As for the study in general: Among around 400 genotyped donors, around 80% fell in the Caucasian-associated ancestry cluster. Findings and limits, study-wide: As a later analysis showed, a missense DCLRE1C variant was linked to trimming of TCR beta V- and J-genes.

Use of 60 Vbeta and 13 Jbeta primers characterized the PCR. Assay: immunoSEQ multiplex PCR; the TCRdb copy retains only in-frame clones and omits some. The data hold around 170,000 clones, with roughly 88% observed a single time. Though nominally healthy at sampling, donors likely had unrecorded immune exposures. Losses at the gene ends were 2 bases for V and 8 bases for J; bases not matched to a gene: 2. The CDR3 consists of 12 residues. Germline values: CDR1 GTSNPN, CDR2 SVGIG (reference sequence). Concerning this clone: What it binds is not known.

The chain employs TRBV30 and TRBJ2-4; 8 bases are shared with TRBD1. The TCR sequence derives from a woman under 30 in good health and CMV-seronegative. Specimen: PBMCs. CDR3 nucleotides: TGTGCCTGGAGTTTACAGGGGGACATTCAGTACTTC. It yields the protein CAWSLQGDIQYF.